This T cell receptor beta chain was identified in a study of OX40 agonist ivuxolimab in advanced cancers. The overall study: With ivuxolimab, an agonistic anti-OX40 (CD134) antibody, patients were treated.

Some clones are missing from TCRdb's copy, which holds only in-frame ones; the method was immunoSEQ multiplex PCR. Of about 46,000 clones listed, around 90% are singletons. Per the germline V gene, CDR1 is PRHDT and CDR2 is FYEKMQ (reference sequence). This CDR3 has 15 residues. V was cut by 5 bases and J by 0 bases, with 13 bases left in between. Any history of autoimmune disease or systemic immunosuppression disqualified patients. With baseline, cycle 4 day 1, and cycle 7 day 1 as timepoints, blood was sampled. This clone was seen only once. The sequence was obtained from an adult with an advanced solid tumor such as melanoma, head and neck, liver or kidney cancer. Specimen: CD4+ or CD8+ T cells sorted from blood, collected in a trial of the OX40 agonist ivuxolimab. The chain has TRBV13 and TRBJ1-2; D gene ambiguous. The CDR3 sequence: CASSQGRRSNYGYTF. The DNA for the CDR3 is TGTGCCAGCAGCCAAGGGAGGCGGTCTAACTATGGCTACACCTTC.